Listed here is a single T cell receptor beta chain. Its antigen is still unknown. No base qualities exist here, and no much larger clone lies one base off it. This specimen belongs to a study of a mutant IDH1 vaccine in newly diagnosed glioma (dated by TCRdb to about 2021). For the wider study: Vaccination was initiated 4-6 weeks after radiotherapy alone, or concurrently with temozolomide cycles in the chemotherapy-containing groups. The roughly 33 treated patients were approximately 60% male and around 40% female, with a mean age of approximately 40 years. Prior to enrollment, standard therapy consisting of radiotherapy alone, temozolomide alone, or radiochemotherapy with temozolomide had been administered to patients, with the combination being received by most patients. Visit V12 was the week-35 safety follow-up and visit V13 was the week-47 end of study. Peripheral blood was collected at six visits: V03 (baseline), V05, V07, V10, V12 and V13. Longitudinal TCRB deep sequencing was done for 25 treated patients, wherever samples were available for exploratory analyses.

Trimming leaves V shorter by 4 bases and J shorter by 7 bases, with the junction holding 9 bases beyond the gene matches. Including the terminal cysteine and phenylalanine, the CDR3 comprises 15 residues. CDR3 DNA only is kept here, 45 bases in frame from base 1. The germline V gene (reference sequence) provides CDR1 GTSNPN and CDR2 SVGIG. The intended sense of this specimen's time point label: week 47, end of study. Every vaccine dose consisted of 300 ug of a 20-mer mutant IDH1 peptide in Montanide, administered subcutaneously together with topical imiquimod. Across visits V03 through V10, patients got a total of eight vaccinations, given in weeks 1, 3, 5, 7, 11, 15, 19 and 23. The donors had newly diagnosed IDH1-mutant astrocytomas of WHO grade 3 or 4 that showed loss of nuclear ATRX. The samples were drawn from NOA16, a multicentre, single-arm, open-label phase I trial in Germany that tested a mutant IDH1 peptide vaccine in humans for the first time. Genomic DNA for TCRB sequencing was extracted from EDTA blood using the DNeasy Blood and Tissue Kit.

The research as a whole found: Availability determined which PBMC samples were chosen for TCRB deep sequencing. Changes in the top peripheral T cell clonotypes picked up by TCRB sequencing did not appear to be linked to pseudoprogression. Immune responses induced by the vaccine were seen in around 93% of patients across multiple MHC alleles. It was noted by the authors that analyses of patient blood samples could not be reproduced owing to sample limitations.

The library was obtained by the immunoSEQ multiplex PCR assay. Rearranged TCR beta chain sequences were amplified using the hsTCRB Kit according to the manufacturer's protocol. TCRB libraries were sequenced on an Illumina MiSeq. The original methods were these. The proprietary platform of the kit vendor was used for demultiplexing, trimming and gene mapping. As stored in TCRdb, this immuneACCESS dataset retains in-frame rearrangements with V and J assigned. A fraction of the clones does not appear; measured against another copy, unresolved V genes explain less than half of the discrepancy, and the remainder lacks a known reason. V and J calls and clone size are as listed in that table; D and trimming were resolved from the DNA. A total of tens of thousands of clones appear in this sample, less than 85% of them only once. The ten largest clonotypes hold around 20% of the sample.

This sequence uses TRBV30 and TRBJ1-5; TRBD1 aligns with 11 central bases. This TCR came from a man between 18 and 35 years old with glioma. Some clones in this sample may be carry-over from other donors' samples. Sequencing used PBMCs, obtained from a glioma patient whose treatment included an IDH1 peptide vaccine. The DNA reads TGTGCCTGGAATGCCCGGACAGGGGGCTTCCAGCCCCAGCATTTT. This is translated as CAWNARTGGFQPQHF.